The entry that follows covers one T cell receptor (beta chain) sequence. Its antigen is unknown. The record has no base qualities; no much larger clone is one base away. The data belong to a study of PD-1 blockade in mismatch repair-deficient tumors (TCRdb year 2017). General notes on the study: Between late 2013 and September 2016, the trial enrolled approximately 87 consecutive patients with roughly twelve types of mismatch repair-deficient cancer, all of whom had received prior treatment and were progressing. Tumor-associated T cell clones were tracked in the peripheral blood of patients responding to PD-1 blockade by deep sequencing of TCR CDR3 regions.

For every enrolled patient, mismatch repair deficiency was confirmed by either polymerase chain reaction or immunohistochemistry. Three patients who responded to pembrolizumab therapy underwent TCR sequencing. The phase II trial prospectively tested pembrolizumab PD-1 blockade in advanced mismatch repair-deficient cancers regardless of tissue of origin. Peripheral blood T cell samples were gathered serially, both before PD-1 blockade started and at multiple time points afterward. The timing of each blood sample was reported as weeks after the first dose of pembrolizumab. General study outcomes and caveats: Clones residing in the tumor, which were often undetectable in blood before treatment, expanded quickly after pembrolizumab and then contracted, generally before radiologic responses.

V and J are truncated by 3 bases and 2 bases respectively, leaving an intervening sequence of 12 bases. The CDR3 spans 15 residues, from the cysteine through the phenylalanine. The CDR3 DNA has 45 bases and is translated from base 1. The germline V gene encodes CDR1 LGHNA and CDR2 YSLEER. The library came from the immunoSEQ multiplex PCR assay. TCRdb obtained this table from immuneACCESS and retained in-frame rearrangements with V and J assigned. These tables miss some clones; where compared with another copy, unresolved V genes account for less than half of the shortfall, and the remainder is unexplained. The sample yields 100,000 to 150,000 clones; 86% were counted once. The top ten constitute roughly 12% of the sample.

Sample: peripheral blood, taken 44 weeks after starting pembrolizumab. The rearrangement joined TRBV4-3 to TRBJ2-3; a weak D assignment points to TRBD1 (6 bases agree). The receptor was derived from an adult with mismatch repair-deficient cancer. The nucleotide sequence is given as TGCGCCAGCAGCCAGTCGGGACACTACACAGATACGCAGTATTTT. It translates to CASSQSGHYTDTQYF.